This T cell receptor (beta chain) appears in the sequencing data of a study of cytomegalovirus exposure and HLA in healthy donors. The PCR ran on 60 Vbeta and 13 Jbeta primers. The assay was immunoSEQ multiplex PCR, and TCRdb's table has in-frame clones only and misses some. The sample lists about 180,000 clones, 60% to 85% seen once, with about 1.6% in the top ten. This CDR3 is 14 amino acids long. Germline CDR1 and CDR2: SGHRS and YFSETQ. Between the trimmed V and J ends, which lost 1 base and 5 bases, there was a span of 13 bases. Sequenced material: PBMCs. The chain employs TRBV5-1 and TRBJ2-7, with D possibly matching TRBD2 (7 bases). This clonotype originated in a man between 18 and 29 years old in good health and CMV-seronegative. The CDR3 spells CASSLWGGGNEQYF. DNA of the CDR3: TGCGCCAGCAGCTTGTGGGGGGGCGGCAACGAGCAGTACTTC.